Below, one T cell receptor beta chain is given with its context. A much larger clone differs from this one at a single base, so this may be a read error. V was cut by 8 bases and J by 2 bases, with 34 bases left in between. The CDR3 runs to 20 residues. CDR1 and CDR2 from the germline V gene are SQVTM and ANQGSEA. Before thyroid surgery, none of the patients had received any treatment. TCRdb reprocessed the PCR reads using MiXCR. The profile shows about 19,000 clones, more than 20% of them singletons. The entry originates in a study of metastatic and nonmetastatic thyroid tumors. The chain combines TRBV29-1 with TRBJ2-1; either TRBD1 or TRBD2 may fit D (6 bases each). This receptor was obtained from a male donor with papillary thyroid cancer or a benign thyroid nodule (not recorded which). Some clones in this sample may be carry-over from other donors' samples. The sequencing sample was made of blood. CDR3 amino acids: CSTGTKWALARGRPYNEQFF. The CDR3 DNA reads as TGCAGCACCGGGACAAAATGGGCCCTAGCGCGAGGAAGGCCCTACAATGAGCAGTTCTTC.